This T cell receptor beta chain derives from a study of blood T cell repertoires in COVID-19 (dated by TCRdb to about 2020). Background on the whole study: Samples from collaborators originated in the United States, Italy and Spain and spanned both the acute and convalescent phases of COVID-19. Where available, HLA class I and class II types were obtained from metadata supplied by the sample provider rather than from assay-based typing. The repertoires were made available in a free public database intended to serve as a resource for research on the immune response to SARS-CoV-2. Deeply sampled blood TCRbeta repertoires from subjects exposed to, actively infected with, or recovered from COVID-19 were included in the dataset. The sample metadata nearly always contained a de-identified subject ID, COVID-19 status, age in years and sex. The prospective study material was composed of cDNA or gDNA derived from T cells, B-cell-depleted T cells, or PBMCs. The samples were drawn from two sources: the first 160 participants of the ongoing ImmuneRACE study, and 950 to 1,500 subjects contributed by 6 global collaborators. Paper-wide results and their limitations: How much clinical and demographic metadata was included differed by source and by participant, and the metadata was provided uncurated.

Participants in the prospective study were enrolled through a virtual design, were aged roughly 18 to 100 years, and lived in fewer than 30 United States geographic areas. To assign participants to cohorts, the prospective study relied on clinical history that participants themselves reported in a screening survey and a study questionnaire. In the prospective study, mobile phlebotomists collected whole blood, serum and a nasopharyngeal or oropharyngeal swab from each participant. Over a roughly two-month period, participants in the prospective study had the option of providing additional blood draws and questionnaires. Before DNA extraction, prospective study blood samples were shipped either frozen or at room temperature. Turning to this clone: Its antigen remains undetermined. Base qualities are not provided; no much larger clone lies one nucleotide away.

TCRbeta CDR3 regions were amplified from genomic DNA by means of the immunoSEQ Assay, a bias-controlled multiplex PCR. The study's own analysis went as follows. Within the assay, amplification of reference gene primers was used to estimate how many nucleated cells each sample contained. To quantify the absolute abundance of each unique TCRbeta CDR3 rearrangement, sequence reads were collapsed and filtered. For each sample, productive Simpson clonality was calculated as the square root of Simpson's diversity index over productive rearrangements. TCRdb retrieved this table from immuneACCESS and kept in-frame rearrangements only. Not all clones are present; in checked studies, unresolved V genes account for under half, and no reason is known for the remainder. V and J calls and clone size are given by that table; D and trimming were obtained from the DNA. The sample table lists 88,000 or so clones, 85% to 90% of them with a count of one. Under 1.5% of the sample belongs to the ten largest clones.

CDR3 length: 14 amino acids, cysteine to phenylalanine. Only the CDR3 part of the read is kept: 42 bases, read in frame from the first base. CDR1 is given as MNHNS and CDR2 as SASEGT, both from the germline V gene. The V and J ends are trimmed by 3 bases and 5 bases, leaving 14 bases between them. The chain uses TRBV6-1 and TRBJ2-7; a weak D assignment points to TRBD2 (6 bases agree). The receptor was derived from a woman aged 50 to 60 with acute COVID-19. The sequenced material came from PBMCs or T cells enriched from blood (not recorded which). The nucleotide sequence is given as TGTGCCAGCAGTGACCCACGACTAGTAAACGAGCAGTACTTC. Its protein reads: CASSDPRLVNEQYF.